This record covers a single T cell receptor beta chain. The sample holds one count of this clone. The specificity of this receptor is unknown. Base qualities are not at hand, and no much larger clone is one base apart. The same CDR3 can be traced to other DNA sequences in this sample. Genomic DNA was isolated from the sorted cells so that the TCRbeta CDR3 region could be sequenced. The immunoSEQ Assay was used for sequencing of TCRbeta CDR3 regions. TCRdb limited this immuneACCESS table to in-frame rearrangements with V and J called. A share of clones is missing; checked studies link under half to unresolved V genes, and the rest is unexplained. Present in this sample are tens of thousands of clones, around nine tenths of which were seen just once. Around 30% of the sample belongs to the ten largest clones. This sample stems from a study of OX40 agonist ivuxolimab in advanced cancers. The study in broad terms: The costimulatory receptor OX40 (CD134) was targeted by ivuxolimab, a fully human IgG2 agonistic monoclonal antibody. Three dose-escalation patients achieved partial responses, one with hepatocellular carcinoma and two with cutaneous melanoma. Prior anti-PD-1, anti-PD-L1 or anti-CTLA-4 therapy was permitted, and 35% to 40% of dose-escalation patients had received checkpoint inhibitors. Intravenous ivuxolimab was administered to patients every 2 weeks at six dose levels: 0.01, 0.1, 0.3, 1.5, 3 and 10 mg/kg. The paper covers the monotherapy dose-escalation part of the phase I ivuxolimab trial, which included N of about 50 patients. Of the approximately 54 patients in dose escalation, about 20 had hepatocellular carcinoma, approximately 15 had melanoma, 9 had renal cell carcinoma and 9 had head and neck cancer. The point of sequencing TCRbeta in the periphery was to test whether ivuxolimab changed TCR sequence diversity and drove clonal T-cell expansion. In the dose-escalation cohort, 65% to 85% of patients were male, and the mean age was around 65 years with a range of about 20 to 80.

For CDR1 and CDR2, the germline V gene lists MNHEY and SVGAGI. V is clipped by 0 bases and J by 4 bases, and the sequence between their germline boundaries is 7 bases long. The CDR3, cysteine through phenylalanine, is 15 amino acids long. Only the CDR3 region is kept as DNA, spanning 45 bases read in frame from base 1. Patients with autoimmune disease history or receiving systemic immunosuppression were excluded from the trial. Peripheral blood for TCR sequencing was drawn from every dose cohort at baseline, at cycle 4 day 1 and at cycle 7 day 1. The samples were drawn from a first-in-human, open-label, multicenter phase I dose-escalation trial of ivuxolimab. Adults with locally advanced or metastatic head and neck squamous cell, hepatocellular, melanoma or renal cell carcinoma were enrolled in the trial. Before TCR sequencing, CD4+ T cells and CD8+ T cells from peripheral blood were sorted into separate populations.

Overall study outcomes, separate from this receptor: The antigen specificity of the clonally expanded peripheral T cells was not determined. After ivuxolimab, CD8+ T cells had more expanded clones than CD4+ T cells on average. Low levels of normalized T-cell clonal expansion were also seen in some nonresponding patients. Clonal expansion of both CD4+ and CD8+ blood T cells was observed from baseline to week 6 at doses 0.1 to 3.0 mg/kg. In partial responders in the 0.1-3.0 mg/kg groups, normalized peripheral clonal expansion was found to be among the lowest, especially among CD8+ T cells.

Source: CD4+ or CD8+ T cells sorted from blood, taken in a trial of the OX40 agonist ivuxolimab. Recombination connected TRBV6-5 to TRBJ2-6, with no confident D gene call. The TCR sequence derives from an adult with an advanced solid tumor such as melanoma, head and neck, liver or kidney cancer. CDR3 protein: CASSYSNSGANVLTF. The nucleotide sequence is given as TGTGCCAGCAGTTACTCGAACTCCGGGGCCAACGTCCTGACTTTC.